This T cell receptor (beta chain) came from a study of OX40 agonist ivuxolimab in advanced cancers. Study-level points and caveats: In general, CD8+ T cells held more expanded clones than CD4+ did, on average.

Looked up from germline, CDR1 is KGHSH and CDR2 is LQKENI. This CDR3 region has 13 residues. V was pared by 2 bases and J by 5 bases, with 9 bases between. Sequenced by immunoSEQ multiplex PCR; TCRdb stores in-frame clones only, minus some. The table lists fewer than 80,000 clones, more than 70% of them singletons. This clone was counted a single time. Its antigen is unknown. Any history of autoimmune disease or systemic immunosuppression disqualified patients. Sequencing used CD4+ or CD8+ T cells sorted from blood, obtained in a trial of the OX40 agonist ivuxolimab. The V gene is TRBV18, the J gene TRBJ2-5, with a tentative D call TRBD1 (5 bases). The TCR was taken from an adult with an advanced solid tumor such as melanoma, head and neck, liver or kidney cancer. The CDR3 here is CASSPNRQETQYF. CDR3 DNA sequence: TGTGCCAGCTCACCAAACCGACAGGAGACCCAGTACTTC.